Included here is one T cell receptor (beta chain) sequence, with context. The data originate from a study of control samples from healthy donors and cancer patients. Produced via immunoSEQ multiplex PCR; TCRdb's table is partial and in-frame only. The sample records 100,000 to 150,000 clones, about 93% being singletons. The CDR3 sequence is 13 residues long. Trimming pared 7 bases from V and 10 bases from J, leaving 18 bases between. The germline V gene encodes CDR1 SGDLS and CDR2 YYNGEE. The V gene is TRBV9, the J gene TRBJ1-3, with D hard to call. The sample consisted of blood. The sequence came from a young man in good health. The CDR3 loop reads CASGPDGLSTIYF. The CDR3 nucleotides read TGTGCCAGCGGCCCCGACGGACTATCTACCATATATTTT. Supplemented by reference TRBV9 and TRBJ1-3, the full variable domain reads DSGVTQTPKHLITATGQRVTLRCSPRSGDLSVYWYQQSLDQGLQFLIQYYNGEERAKGNILERFSAQQFPDLHSELNLSSLELGDSALYFCASGPDGLSTIYFGEGSWLTVV.